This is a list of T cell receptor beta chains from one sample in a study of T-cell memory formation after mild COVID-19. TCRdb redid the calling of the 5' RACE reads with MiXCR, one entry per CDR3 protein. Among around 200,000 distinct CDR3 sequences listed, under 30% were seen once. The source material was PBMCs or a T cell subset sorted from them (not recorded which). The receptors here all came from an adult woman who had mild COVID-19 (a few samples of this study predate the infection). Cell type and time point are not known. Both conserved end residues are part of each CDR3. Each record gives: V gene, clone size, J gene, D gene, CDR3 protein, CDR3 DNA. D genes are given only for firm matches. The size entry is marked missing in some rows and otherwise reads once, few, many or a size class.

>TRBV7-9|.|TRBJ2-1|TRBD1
CASSPTDRVGEQFF
TGTGCCAGCAGCCCGACCGACAGGGTCGGGGAGCAGTTCTTC
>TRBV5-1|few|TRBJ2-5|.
CASSPGHPGGLGQETQYF
TGCGCCAGCAGCCCGGGACACCCCGGAGGACTAGGACAAGAGACCCAGTACTTC
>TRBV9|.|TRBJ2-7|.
CASSVGATSYEQYF
TGTGCCAGCAGCGTAGGAGCCACGTCTTACGAGCAGTACTTC
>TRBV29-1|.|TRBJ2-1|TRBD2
CSVARTSGLSSYNEQFF
TGCAGCGTTGCCAGGACTAGCGGTTTAAGCTCCTACAATGAGCAGTTCTTC
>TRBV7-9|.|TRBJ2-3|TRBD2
CASSRTSGGGDTQYF
TGTGCCAGCAGCCGCACTAGCGGGGGGGGAGATACGCAGTATTTT
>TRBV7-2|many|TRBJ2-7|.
CASSLKSAYEQYF
TGTGCCAGCAGCTTAAAGTCGGCCTACGAGCAGTACTTC
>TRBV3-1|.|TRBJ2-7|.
CASSQGPGSGYEQYF
TGTGCCAGCAGCCAAGGCCCGGGTAGCGGCTACGAGCAGTACTTC
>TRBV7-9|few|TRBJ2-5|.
CASSRGSAKYQETQYF
TGTGCCAGCAGCCGAGGGTCGGCGAAGTACCAAGAGACCCAGTACTTC
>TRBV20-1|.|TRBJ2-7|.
CSARVTDYEQYF
TGCAGTGCTAGAGTGACAGACTACGAGCAGTACTTC
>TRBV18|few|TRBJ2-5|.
CASSPNNQETQYF
TGTGCCAGCTCACCCAACAACCAAGAGACCCAGTACTTC
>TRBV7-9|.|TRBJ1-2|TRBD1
CASSQAGQTPSGYTF
TGTGCCAGCAGCCAAGCGGGACAGACACCTAGTGGCTACACCTTC
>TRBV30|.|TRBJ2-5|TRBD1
CAWSVGDSRRGAQYF
TGTGCCTGGAGTGTCGGGGACAGTCGAAGAGGGGCCCAGTACTTC
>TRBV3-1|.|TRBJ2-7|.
CASHSLGRDYEQYF
TGTGCCAGCCATTCCTTGGGACGCGACTACGAGCAGTACTTC
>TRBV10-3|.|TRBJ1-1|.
CAISESTGLAFF
TGTGCCATCAGTGAATCTACGGGGTTAGCTTTCTTT
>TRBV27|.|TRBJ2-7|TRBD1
CATRQGSSYEQYF
TGTGCCACACGACAGGGGTCCTCCTACGAGCAGTACTTC
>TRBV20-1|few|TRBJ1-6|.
CSAQTGGVLYNSPLHF
TGCAGTGCCCAGACGGGGGGGGTTTTATATAATTCACCCCTCCACTTT
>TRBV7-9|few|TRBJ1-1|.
CASSLGREFVSGTEAFF
TGTGCCAGCAGCCTAGGGAGGGAGTTCGTCTCGGGCACTGAAGCTTTCTTT
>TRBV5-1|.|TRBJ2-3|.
CASSLDTPGTDTQYF
TGCGCCAGCAGCTTGGACACTCCAGGCACAGATACGCAGTATTTT
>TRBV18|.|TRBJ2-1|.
CASSPPVSVRDEQFF
TGTGCCAGCTCACCACCCGTATCTGTGCGGGATGAGCAGTTCTTC
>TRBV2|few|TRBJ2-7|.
CATMQGVTIYEQYF
TGTGCCACGATGCAAGGAGTCACAATCTACGAGCAGTACTTC
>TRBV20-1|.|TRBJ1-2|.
CSARQNLNYGYTF
TGCAGTGCTCGACAGAACCTTAACTATGGCTACACCTTC
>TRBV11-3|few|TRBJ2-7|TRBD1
CASSFGTGTQEQYF
TGTGCCAGCAGCTTCGGGACAGGCACCCAGGAGCAGTACTTC
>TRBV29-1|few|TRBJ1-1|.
CSGAGGDHTEAFF
TGCAGCGGGGCCGGGGGGGATCACACTGAAGCTTTCTTT
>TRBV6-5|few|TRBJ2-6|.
CASSYSGLTSGANVLTF
TGTGCCAGCAGTTACTCGGGACTGACCTCTGGGGCCAACGTCCTGACTTTC
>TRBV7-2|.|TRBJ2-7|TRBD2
CASSLTLAGHFEQYF
TGTGCCAGCAGCTTAACGCTAGCGGGTCATTTCGAGCAGTACTTC
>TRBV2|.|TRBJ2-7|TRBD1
CASSLTGNYEQYF
TGTGCCAGCAGCTTGACAGGGAACTACGAGCAGTACTTC
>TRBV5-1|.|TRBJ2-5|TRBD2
CASSLGSGSETQYF
TGCGCCAGCAGCTTGGGCAGCGGGAGTGAGACCCAGTACTTC
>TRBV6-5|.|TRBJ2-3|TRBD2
CASSYNAASGGSTDTQYF
TGTGCCAGCAGTTACAACGCGGCTAGCGGGGGGAGCACAGATACGCAGTATTTT
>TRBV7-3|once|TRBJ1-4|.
CASTIPARPNEKLFF
TGTGCCAGCACCATCCCGGCGCGTCCTAATGAAAAACTGTTTTTT
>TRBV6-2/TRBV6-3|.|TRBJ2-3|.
CASFDLADTQYF
TGTGCCAGCTTTGATCTCGCAGATACGCAGTATTTT
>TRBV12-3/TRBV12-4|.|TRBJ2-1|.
CASSFAVQTRFQDNEQFF
TGTGCCAGCAGTTTCGCAGTCCAGACCCGCTTCCAGGACAATGAGCAGTTCTTC
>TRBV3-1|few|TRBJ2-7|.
CASSQAAGYEQYF
TGTGCCAGCAGCCAAGCGGCGGGATACGAGCAGTACTTC
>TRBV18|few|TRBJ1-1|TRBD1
CASSPQTQGRNTEAFF
TGTGCCAGCTCACCACAGACACAGGGGAGGAACACTGAAGCTTTCTTT
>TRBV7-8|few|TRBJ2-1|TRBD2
CASSLGAGDDNEQFF
TGTGCCAGCAGCTTAGGAGCGGGGGACGACAATGAGCAGTTCTTC
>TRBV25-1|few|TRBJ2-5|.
CASRDNLPETQYF
TGTGCCAGCAGGGACAATCTGCCCGAGACCCAGTACTTC
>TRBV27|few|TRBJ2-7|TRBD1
CASSLPPGQGANEQYF
TGTGCCAGCAGTTTACCTCCGGGACAGGGGGCCAACGAGCAGTACTTC
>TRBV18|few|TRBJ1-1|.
CASSQGRDTEAFF
TGTGCCAGCTCACAGGGACGGGACACTGAAGCTTTCTTT
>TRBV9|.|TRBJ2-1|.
CASSLGPGGNEQFF
TGTGCCAGCAGCCTAGGACCTGGCGGCAATGAGCAGTTCTTC
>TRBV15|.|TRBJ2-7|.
CATKDADKSSYEQYF
TGTGCCACTAAAGACGCAGACAAATCCTCCTACGAGCAGTACTTC
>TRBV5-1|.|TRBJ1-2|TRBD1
CASSTAGTANYGYTF
TGCGCCAGCAGCACGGCCGGGACAGCTAACTATGGCTACACCTTC
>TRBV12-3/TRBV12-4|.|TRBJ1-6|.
CASGPPLHF
TGTGCCAGCGGTCCTCCCCTCCACTTT
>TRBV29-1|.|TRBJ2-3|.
CSVGSEGTDTQYF
TGCAGCGTTGGTTCAGAGGGCACAGATACGCAGTATTTT
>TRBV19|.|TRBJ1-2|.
CASKENYGYTF
TGTGCCAGTAAGGAGAACTATGGCTACACCTTC
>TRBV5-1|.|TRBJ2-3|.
CASSLGSFGTDTQYF
TGCGCCAGCAGCTTGGGCAGCTTCGGCACAGATACGCAGTATTTT
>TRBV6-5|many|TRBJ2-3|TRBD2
CASSRTSGSLGTDTQYF
TGTGCCAGCAGTCGGACTAGCGGGAGCCTCGGCACAGATACGCAGTATTTT
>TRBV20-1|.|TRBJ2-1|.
CSARVAENYNEQFF
TGCAGTGCTAGAGTGGCAGAGAACTACAATGAGCAGTTCTTC
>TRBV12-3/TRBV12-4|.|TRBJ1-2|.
CASSPRTDGYTF
TGTGCCAGCAGTCCCCGGACGGATGGCTACACCTTC
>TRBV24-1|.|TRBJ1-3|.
CATSDSGTVSGNTIYF
TGTGCCACCAGTGACTCCGGGACGGTTTCTGGAAACACCATATATTTT
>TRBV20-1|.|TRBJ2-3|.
CSARASGTRGGDTQYF
TGCAGTGCTAGAGCTTCAGGTACTAGAGGAGGAGATACGCAGTATTTT
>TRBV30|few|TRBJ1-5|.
CAWSRGIDQPQHF
TGTGCCTGGAGTAGGGGGATCGATCAGCCCCAGCATTTT
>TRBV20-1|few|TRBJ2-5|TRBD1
CSAQGRDSIGTQYF
TGCAGTGCCCAGGGCCGGGACAGCATAGGGACCCAGTACTTC
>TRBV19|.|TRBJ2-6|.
CASSIMAAGANVLTF
TGTGCCAGTAGTATAATGGCGGCTGGGGCCAACGTCCTGACTTTC
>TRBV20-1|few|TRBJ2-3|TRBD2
CSARDPGTSGTDTQYF
TGCAGTGCTAGAGATCCCGGGACTAGCGGCACAGATACGCAGTATTTT
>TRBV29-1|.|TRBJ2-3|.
CSVEERPDTQYF
TGCAGCGTTGAGGAGAGGCCGGATACGCAGTATTTT
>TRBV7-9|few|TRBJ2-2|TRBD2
CASSTALLAAGASTGELFF
TGTGCCAGCAGCACAGCGCTTCTGGCCGCGGGAGCGTCCACCGGGGAGCTGTTTTTT
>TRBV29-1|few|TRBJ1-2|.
CSVEGTAINYGYTF
TGCAGCGTTGAAGGGACAGCTATTAACTATGGCTACACCTTC
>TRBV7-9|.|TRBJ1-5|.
CASSSINQPQHF
TGTGCCAGCAGCTCCATTAATCAGCCCCAGCATTTT
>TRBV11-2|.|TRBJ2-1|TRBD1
CASSSGTANEQFF
TGTGCCAGCAGCTCTGGGACAGCTAATGAGCAGTTCTTC
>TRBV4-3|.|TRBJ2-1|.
CASSQVGQNEQFF
TGCGCCAGCAGCCAAGTGGGGCAGAATGAGCAGTTCTTC
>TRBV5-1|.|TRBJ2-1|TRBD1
CASSLGTGEGNEQFF
TGCGCCAGCAGCTTGGGGACAGGGGAGGGCAATGAGCAGTTCTTC